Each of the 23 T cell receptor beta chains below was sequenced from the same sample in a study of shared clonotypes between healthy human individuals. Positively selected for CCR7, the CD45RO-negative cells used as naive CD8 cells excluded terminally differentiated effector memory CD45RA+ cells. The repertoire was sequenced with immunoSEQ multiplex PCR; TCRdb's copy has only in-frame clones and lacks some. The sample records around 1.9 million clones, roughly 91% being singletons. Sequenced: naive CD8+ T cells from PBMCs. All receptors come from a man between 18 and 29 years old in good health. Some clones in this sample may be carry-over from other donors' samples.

The CDR3 sequence is CASSIFWTGNTEAFF. The CDR3 DNA is TGTGCCAGTAGTATATTTTGGACAGGGAACACTGAAGCTTTCTTT. This chain joins TRBV19 and TRBJ1-1; 7 bases fit TRBD1. V lost 2 bases, J lost 1 base, and 4 bases stayed unmatched. From germline, CDR1 is LNHDA and CDR2 SQIVND (reference sequence). This CDR3 region has 15 residues. The full variable domain, rest sourced from reference TRBV19 and TRBJ1-1, is DGGITQSPKYLFRKEGQNVTLSCEQNLNHDAMYWYRQDPGQGLRLIYYSQIVNDFQKGDIAEGYSVSREKKESFPLTVTSAQKNPTAFYLCASSIFWTGNTEAFFGQGTRLTVV.

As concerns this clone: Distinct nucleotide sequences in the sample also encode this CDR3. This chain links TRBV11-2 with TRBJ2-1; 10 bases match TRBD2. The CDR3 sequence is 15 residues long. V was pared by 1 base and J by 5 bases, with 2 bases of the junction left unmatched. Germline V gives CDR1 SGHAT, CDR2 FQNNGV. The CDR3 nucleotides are TGTGCCAGCAGCTTAGGAGCGGGAGGGAACAATGAGCAGTTCTTC. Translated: CASSLGAGGNNEQFF.

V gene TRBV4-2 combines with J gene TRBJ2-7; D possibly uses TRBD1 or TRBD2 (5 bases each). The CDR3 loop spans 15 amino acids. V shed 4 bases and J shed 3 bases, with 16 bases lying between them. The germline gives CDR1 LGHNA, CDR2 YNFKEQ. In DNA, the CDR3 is TGTGCCAGCAGCCTTCGAGTGGGACCCCTCTACGAGCAGTACTTC. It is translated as CASSLRVGPLYEQYF.

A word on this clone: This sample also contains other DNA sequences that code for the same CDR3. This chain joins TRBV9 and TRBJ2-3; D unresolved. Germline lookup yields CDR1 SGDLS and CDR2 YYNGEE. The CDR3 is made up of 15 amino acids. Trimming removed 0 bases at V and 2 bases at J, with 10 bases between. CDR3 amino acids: CASSVGGSYTDTQYF. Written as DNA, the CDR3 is TGTGCCAGCAGCGTAGGAGGCAGCTACACAGATACGCAGTATTTT.

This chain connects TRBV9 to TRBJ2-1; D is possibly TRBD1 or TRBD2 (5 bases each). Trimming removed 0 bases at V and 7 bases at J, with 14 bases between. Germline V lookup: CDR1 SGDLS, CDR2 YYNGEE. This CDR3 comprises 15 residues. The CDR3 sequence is CASSVGAGTFNEQFF. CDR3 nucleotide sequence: TGTGCCAGCAGCGTAGGGGCAGGGACGTTTAATGAGCAGTTCTTC.

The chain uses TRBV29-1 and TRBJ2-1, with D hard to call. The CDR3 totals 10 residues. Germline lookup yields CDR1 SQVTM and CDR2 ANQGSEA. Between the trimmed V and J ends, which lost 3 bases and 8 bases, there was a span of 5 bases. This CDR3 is CSVDVYEQFF. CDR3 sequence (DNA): TGCAGCGTTGATGTATATGAGCAGTTCTTC.

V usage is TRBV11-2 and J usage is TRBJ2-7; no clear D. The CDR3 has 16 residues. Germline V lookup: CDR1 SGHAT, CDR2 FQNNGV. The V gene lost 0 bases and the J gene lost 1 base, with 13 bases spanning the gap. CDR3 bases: TGTGCCAGCAGCTTAGATAGGAACTTATATTCCTACGAGCAGTACTTC. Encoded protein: CASSLDRNLYSYEQYF.

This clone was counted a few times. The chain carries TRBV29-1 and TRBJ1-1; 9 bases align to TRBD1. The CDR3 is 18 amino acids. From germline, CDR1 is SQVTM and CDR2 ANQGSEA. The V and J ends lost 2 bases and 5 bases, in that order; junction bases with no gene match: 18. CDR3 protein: CSVESWTGARIGTTEAFF. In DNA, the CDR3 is TGCAGCGTTGAATCATGGACAGGGGCGCGCATTGGTACGACTGAAGCTTTCTTT.

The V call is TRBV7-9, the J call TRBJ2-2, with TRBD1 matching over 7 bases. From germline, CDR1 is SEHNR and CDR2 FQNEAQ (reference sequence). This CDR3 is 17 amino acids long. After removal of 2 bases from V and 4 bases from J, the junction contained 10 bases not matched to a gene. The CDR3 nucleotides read TGTGCCAGCAGCTTACCTCCCGACAGGGTAGGCACCGGGGAGCTGTTTTTT. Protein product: CASSLPPDRVGTGELFF. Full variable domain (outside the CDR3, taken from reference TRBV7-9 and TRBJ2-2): DTGVSQNPRHKITKRGQNVTFRCDPISEHNRLYWYRQTLGQGPEFLTYFQNEAQLEKSRLLSDRFSAERPKGSFSTLEIQRTEQGDSAMYLCASSLPPDRVGTGELFFGEGSRLTVL.

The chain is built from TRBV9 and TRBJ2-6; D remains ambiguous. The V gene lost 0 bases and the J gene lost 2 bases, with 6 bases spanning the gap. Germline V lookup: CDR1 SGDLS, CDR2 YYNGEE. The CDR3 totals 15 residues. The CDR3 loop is CASSVDNPGANVLTF. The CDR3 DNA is TGTGCCAGCAGCGTAGATAACCCTGGGGCCAACGTCCTGACTTTC.

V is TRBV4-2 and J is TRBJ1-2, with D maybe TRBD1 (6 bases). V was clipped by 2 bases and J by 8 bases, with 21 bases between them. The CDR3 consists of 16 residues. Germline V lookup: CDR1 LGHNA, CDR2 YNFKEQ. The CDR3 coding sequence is TGTGCCAGCAGCCAAACAACAGGGAAAGGGTTGGAAGGCTACACCTTC. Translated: CASSQTTGKGLEGYTF.

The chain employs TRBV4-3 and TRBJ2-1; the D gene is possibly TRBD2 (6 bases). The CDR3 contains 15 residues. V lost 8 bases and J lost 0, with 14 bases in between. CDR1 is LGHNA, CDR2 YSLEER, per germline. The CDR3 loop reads CASGTLGGSYNEQFF. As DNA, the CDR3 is TGCGCCAGCGGAACCTTGGGGGGCTCCTACAATGAGCAGTTCTTC.

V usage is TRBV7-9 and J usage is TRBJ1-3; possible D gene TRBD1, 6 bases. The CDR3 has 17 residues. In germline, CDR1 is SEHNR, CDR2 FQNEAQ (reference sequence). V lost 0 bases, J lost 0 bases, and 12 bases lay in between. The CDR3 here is CASSLAIQGFSGNTIYF. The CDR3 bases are TGTGCCAGCAGCTTAGCGATACAGGGTTTCTCTGGAAACACCATATATTTT.

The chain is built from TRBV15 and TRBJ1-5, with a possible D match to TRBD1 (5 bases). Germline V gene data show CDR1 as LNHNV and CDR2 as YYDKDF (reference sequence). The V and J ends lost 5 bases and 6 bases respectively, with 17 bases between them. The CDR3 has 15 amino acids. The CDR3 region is CATSPRGGSGQPQHF. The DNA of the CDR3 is TGTGCCACCAGCCCTCGGGGGGGATCGGGTCAGCCCCAGCATTTT.

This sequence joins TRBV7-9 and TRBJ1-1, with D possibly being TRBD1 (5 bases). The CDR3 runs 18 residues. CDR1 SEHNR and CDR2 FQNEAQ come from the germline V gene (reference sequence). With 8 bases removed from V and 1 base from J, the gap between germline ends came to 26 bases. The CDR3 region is CASGWREQTGGENTEAFF. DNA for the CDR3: TGTGCCAGCGGGTGGCGGGAGCAAACAGGCGGAGAGAACACTGAAGCTTTCTTT.

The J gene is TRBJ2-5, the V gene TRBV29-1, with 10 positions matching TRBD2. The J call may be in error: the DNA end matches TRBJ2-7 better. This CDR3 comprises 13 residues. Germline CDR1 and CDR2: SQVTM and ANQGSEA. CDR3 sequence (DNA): TGCAGCGTTGTACTAGCGGGGAGGTACGAGCAGTACTTC. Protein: CSVVLAGRYEQYF.

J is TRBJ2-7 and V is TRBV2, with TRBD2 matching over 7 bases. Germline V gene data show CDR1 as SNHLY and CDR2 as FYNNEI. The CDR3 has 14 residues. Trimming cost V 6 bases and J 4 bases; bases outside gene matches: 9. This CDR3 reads CASRGGLLLYEQYF. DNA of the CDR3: TGTGCCAGCAGGGGGGGACTACTACTTTACGAGCAGTACTTC.

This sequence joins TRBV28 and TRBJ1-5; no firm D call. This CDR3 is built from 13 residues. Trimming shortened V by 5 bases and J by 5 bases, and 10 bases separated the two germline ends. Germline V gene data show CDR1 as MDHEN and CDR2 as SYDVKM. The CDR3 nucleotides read TGTGCCAGCAGTCGGTCCGATCATCAGCCCCAGCATTTT. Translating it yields CASSRSDHQPQHF.

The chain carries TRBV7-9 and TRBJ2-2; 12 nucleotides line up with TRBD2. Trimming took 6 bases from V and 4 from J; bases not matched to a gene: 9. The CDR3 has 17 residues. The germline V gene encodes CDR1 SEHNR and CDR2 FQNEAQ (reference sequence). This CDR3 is CASRDQGLAGGTGELFF. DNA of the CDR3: TGTGCCAGCAGGGACCAGGGACTAGCGGGCGGCACCGGGGAGCTGTTTTTT.

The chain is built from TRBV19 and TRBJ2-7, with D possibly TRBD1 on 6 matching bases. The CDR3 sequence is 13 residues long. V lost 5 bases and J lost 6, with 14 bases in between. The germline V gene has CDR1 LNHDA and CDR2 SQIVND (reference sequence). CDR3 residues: CASSFKQGVEQYF. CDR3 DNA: TGTGCCAGTAGTTTCAAACAGGGCGTCGAGCAGTACTTC.

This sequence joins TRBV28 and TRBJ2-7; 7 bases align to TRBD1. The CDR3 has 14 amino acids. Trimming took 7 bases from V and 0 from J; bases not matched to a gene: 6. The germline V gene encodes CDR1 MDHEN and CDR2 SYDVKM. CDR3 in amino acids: CASTIQGSSYEQYF. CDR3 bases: TGTGCCAGCACCATACAGGGGAGCTCCTACGAGCAGTACTTC.

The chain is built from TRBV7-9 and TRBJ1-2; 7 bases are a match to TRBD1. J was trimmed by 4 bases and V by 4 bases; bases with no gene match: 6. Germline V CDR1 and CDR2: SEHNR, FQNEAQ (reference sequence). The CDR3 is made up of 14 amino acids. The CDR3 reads CASSSMDRSYGYTF. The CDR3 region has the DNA TGTGCCAGCAGCTCGATGGACAGGAGCTATGGCTACACCTTC. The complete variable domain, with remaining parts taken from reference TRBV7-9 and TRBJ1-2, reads DTGVSQNPRHKITKRGQNVTFRCDPISEHNRLYWYRQTLGQGPEFLTYFQNEAQLEKSRLLSDRFSAERPKGSFSTLEIQRTEQGDSAMYLCASSSMDRSYGYTFGSGTRLTVV.

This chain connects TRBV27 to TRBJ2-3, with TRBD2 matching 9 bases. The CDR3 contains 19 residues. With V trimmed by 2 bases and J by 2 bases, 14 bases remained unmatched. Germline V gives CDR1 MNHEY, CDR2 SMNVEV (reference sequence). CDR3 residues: CASSLGFGYRGLATDTQYF. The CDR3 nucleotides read TGTGCCAGCAGTTTAGGGTTTGGTTATCGGGGACTAGCCACAGATACGCAGTATTTT.